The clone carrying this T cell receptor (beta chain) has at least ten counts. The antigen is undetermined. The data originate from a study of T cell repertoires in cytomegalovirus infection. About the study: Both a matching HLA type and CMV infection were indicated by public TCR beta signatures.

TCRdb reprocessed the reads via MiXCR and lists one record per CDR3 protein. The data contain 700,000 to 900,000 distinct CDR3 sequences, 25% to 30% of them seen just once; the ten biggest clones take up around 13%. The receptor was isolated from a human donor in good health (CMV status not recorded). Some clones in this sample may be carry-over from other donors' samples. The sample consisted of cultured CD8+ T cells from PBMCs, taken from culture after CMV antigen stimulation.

This CDR3 reads CASRRSGAGETQYF. CDR3 nucleotide sequence: TGTGCCAGCAGACGATCGGGGGCCGGGGAGACCCAGTACTTC. This chain joins TRBV6-2 or TRBV6-3 and TRBJ2-5; D tentatively reads TRBD1 or TRBD2 (6 bases each). The CDR3 loop spans 14 amino acids. V lost 6 bases to trimming and J lost 5 bases, with 16 bases between them. Germline V gene data show CDR1 as MNHEY and CDR2 as SVGEGT.